One sample yielded the 9 T cell receptor beta chains listed below, sequenced in a study of T-cell reconstitution after alpha-beta-depleted transplantation in children. Unique molecular identifiers tagged the TCRbeta library. A single record per CDR3 protein comes from TCRdb applying MiXCR to the PCR reads. The data show tens of thousands of distinct CDR3 sequences, with around a sixth seen just once and around a fifth held by the top ten. The sample in question was PBMCs, mostly from graft donor cells, obtained 180 days after TCRalphabeta/CD19-depleted stem cell transplant. These receptors all come from a male patient aged 2 to 10 who had a stem cell transplant for acute lymphoblastic leukemia, so the T cells may come from the graft donor.

CDR3 loop: CASSERQGSNYGYTF. Here the CDR3 DNA reads TGCGCCAGCAGTGAGCGACAGGGCTCTAACTATGGCTACACCTTC. The gene calls are TRBV10-1 and TRBJ1-2, with 7 bases aligning to TRBD1. The trim removed 2 bases at V and 0 bases at J, leaving 3 bases unmatched. Looked up from germline, CDR1 is WNHNN and CDR2 is SYGVQD (reference sequence). The CDR3 is made up of 15 amino acids.

The chain couples TRBV13 to TRBJ2-3; 10 positions agree with TRBD2. The ends lost 4 bases at V and 2 bases at J; junction bases unmatched: 15. There are 19 residues in the CDR3. Germline V gene lookup returns CDR1 PRHDT and CDR2 FYEKMQ (reference sequence). This CDR3 reads CASSSPLGLAENSTDTQYF. CDR3 sequence (DNA): TGTGCCAGCAGCTCACCTCTCGGACTAGCGGAGAACTCCACAGATACGCAGTATTTT.

This rearrangement joins TRBV5-1 to TRBJ2-1, with 12 bases aligning to TRBD2. The CDR3 runs to 16 residues. CDR1 and CDR2 (germline): SGHRS, YFSETQ. J lost 8 bases, V lost 6 bases, and 12 bases had no gene match. CDR3 DNA: TGCGCCAGCAACGGAAGGACTAGCGGGGTCGGCGATGAGCAGTTCTTC. It yields the protein CASNGRTSGVGDEQFF. The variable domain in full, with the rest retrieved from reference TRBV5-1 and TRBJ2-1, is KAGVTQTPRYLIKTRGQQVTLSCSPISGHRSVSWYQQTPGQGLQFLFEYFSETQRNKGNFPGRFSGRQFSNSRSEMNVSTLELGDSALYLCASNGRTSGVGDEQFFGPGTRLTVL.

The chain has TRBV27 and TRBJ1-2; D possibly corresponds to TRBD1 (5 bases). The CDR3 is made up of 12 amino acids. Between the trimmed V and J ends, which lost 4 bases and 8 bases, there was a span of 11 bases. Germline V gene lookup returns CDR1 MNHEY and CDR2 SMNVEV (reference sequence). The CDR3 nucleotides read TGTGCCAGCAGTTCGGGGCGGGAAGGCTACACCTTC. Translating gives CASSSGREGYTF.

V usage is TRBV7-2 and J usage is TRBJ2-2; 8 nucleotides line up with TRBD2. The trim removed 4 bases at V and 8 bases at J, leaving 6 bases unmatched. This CDR3 spans 14 amino acids. From germline, CDR1 is SGHTA and CDR2 FQGNSA. As DNA, the CDR3 is TGTGCCAGCAGCTCCCTCGGGGGGGCAGGGGAGCTGTTTTTT. This gives the protein CASSSLGGAGELFF.

CDR3 nucleotides: TGTGCCAGCAGTTTAGCGGGACAGGGGTCCACCGGGGAGCTGTTTTTT. Residues: CASSLAGQGSTGELFF. The chain links TRBV12-3 or TRBV12-4 to TRBJ2-2; TRBD1 matches 10 bases. The J segment lost 4 bases and the V segment lost 0 bases, leaving 2 bases of the junction unmatched. CDR3 length: 16 residues.

This clonotype came up a few times. The rearrangement links TRBV15 to TRBJ2-2; D call uncertain. Germline CDR1 reads LNHNV; CDR2 reads YYDKDF (reference sequence). V was pared by 0 bases and J by 5 bases, with 10 bases between. The CDR3 runs to 15 residues. Here the CDR3 DNA reads TGTGCCACCAGCAGAGATAACAGAGTTACCGGGGAGCTGTTTTTT. Amino acids: CATSRDNRVTGELFF.

This clonotype turned up a few times. The genes are TRBV4-2 and TRBJ2-6; the D is unclear. The CDR3 spans 12 residues. Trimming stripped 1 base from V and 12 bases from J, with 7 bases between. Germline values: CDR1 LGHNA, CDR2 YNFKEQ. CDR3 in DNA: TGTGCCAGCAGCCAAGGGTTCGCCGTCCTGACTTTC. Amino acids: CASSQGFAVLTF.

This clonotype was counted between two and nine times. CDR3: CASSLGGRGRGNTEAFF. CDR3 bases: TGTGCCAGCAGCTTAGGTGGCAGGGGGCGAGGGAACACTGAAGCTTTCTTT. The gene calls are TRBV7-9 and TRBJ1-1, with 8 bases aligning to TRBD1. Looked up from germline, CDR1 is SEHNR and CDR2 is FQNEAQ (reference sequence). The CDR3 covers 17 residues. Trimming removed 1 base from V and 1 base from J; junction bases left unmatched: 8.